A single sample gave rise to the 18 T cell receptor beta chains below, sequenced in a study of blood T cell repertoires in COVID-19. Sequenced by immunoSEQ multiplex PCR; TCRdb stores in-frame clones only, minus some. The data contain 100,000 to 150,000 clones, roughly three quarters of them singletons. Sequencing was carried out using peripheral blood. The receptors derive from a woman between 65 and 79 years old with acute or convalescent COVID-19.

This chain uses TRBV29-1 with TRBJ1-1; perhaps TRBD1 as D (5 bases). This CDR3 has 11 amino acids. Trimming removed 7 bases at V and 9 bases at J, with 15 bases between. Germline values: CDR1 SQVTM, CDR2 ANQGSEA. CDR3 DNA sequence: TGCAGCGCGGGGGGAGGGAGACAAGCTTTCTTT. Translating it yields CSAGGGRQAFF.

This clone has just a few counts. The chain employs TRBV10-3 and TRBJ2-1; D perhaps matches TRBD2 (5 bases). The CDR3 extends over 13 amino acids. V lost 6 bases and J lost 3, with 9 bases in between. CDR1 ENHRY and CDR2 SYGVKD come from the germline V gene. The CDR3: CAISAGNYNEQFF. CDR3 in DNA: TGTGCCATCAGCGCCGGGAACTACAATGAGCAGTTCTTC.

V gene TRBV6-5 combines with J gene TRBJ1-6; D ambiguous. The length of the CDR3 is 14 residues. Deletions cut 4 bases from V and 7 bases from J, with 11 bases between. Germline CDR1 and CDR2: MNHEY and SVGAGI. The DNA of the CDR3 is TGTGCCAGCAGTTGGGTCAGGATCAATTCACCCCTCCACTTT. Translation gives CASSWVRINSPLHF.

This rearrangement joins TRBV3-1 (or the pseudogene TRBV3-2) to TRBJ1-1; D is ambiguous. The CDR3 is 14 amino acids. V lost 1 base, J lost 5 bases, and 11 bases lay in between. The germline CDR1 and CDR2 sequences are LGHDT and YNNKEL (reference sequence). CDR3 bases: TGTGCCAGCAGCCAAGTCCCGGGTCGAACTGAAGCTTTCTTT. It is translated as CASSQVPGRTEAFF.

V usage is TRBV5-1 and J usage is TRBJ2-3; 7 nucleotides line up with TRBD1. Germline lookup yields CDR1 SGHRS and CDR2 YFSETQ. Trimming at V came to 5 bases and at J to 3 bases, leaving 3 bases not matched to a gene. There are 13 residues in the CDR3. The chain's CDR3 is CASSVQGTDTQYF. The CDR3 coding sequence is TGCGCCAGCAGTGTACAGGGGACAGATACGCAGTATTTT.

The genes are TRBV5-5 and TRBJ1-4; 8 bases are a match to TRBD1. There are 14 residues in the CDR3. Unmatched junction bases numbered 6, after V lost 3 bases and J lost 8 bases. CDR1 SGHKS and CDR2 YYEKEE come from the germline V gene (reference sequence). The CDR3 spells CASSWGQAAEKLFF. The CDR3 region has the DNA TGTGCCAGCAGCTGGGGACAGGCCGCCGAAAAACTGTTTTTT.

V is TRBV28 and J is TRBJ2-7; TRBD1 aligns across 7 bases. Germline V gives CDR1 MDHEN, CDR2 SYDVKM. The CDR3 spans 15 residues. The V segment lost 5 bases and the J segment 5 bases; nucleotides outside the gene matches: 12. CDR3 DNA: TGTGCCAGCAGTCATGGCCCCCCACAGGGGCACGAGCAGTACTTC. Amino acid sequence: CASSHGPPQGHEQYF.

The DNA for the CDR3 is TGTGCCAGCAGTGAAGGAGGGTATAGCAATCAGCCCCAGCATTTT. This translates into CASSEGGYSNQPQHF. The chain is built from TRBV6-1 and TRBJ1-5; D is undetermined. Germline V gives CDR1 MNHNS, CDR2 SASEGT. V was trimmed by 1 base and J by 0 bases, leaving 7 bases between them. CDR3 length equals 15 residues.

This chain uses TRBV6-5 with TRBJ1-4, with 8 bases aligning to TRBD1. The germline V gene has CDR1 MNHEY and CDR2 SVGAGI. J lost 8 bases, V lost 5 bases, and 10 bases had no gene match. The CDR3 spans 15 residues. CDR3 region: CASSIRRGLEEKLFF. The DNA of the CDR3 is TGTGCCAGCAGTATACGCAGGGGGCTTGAGGAAAAACTGTTTTTT.

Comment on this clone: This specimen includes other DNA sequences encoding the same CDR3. The CDR3 spells CASSWQGGTEAFF. For the CDR3, the DNA is TGTGCCAGCAGCTGGCAGGGCGGAACTGAAGCTTTCTTT. The V call is TRBV5-5, the J call TRBJ1-1; D perhaps matches TRBD1 (5 bases). The CDR3 is 13 amino acids. Germline CDR1 reads SGHKS; CDR2 reads YYEKEE (reference sequence). Trimming left V 3 bases short and J 5 bases short, with 11 bases between.

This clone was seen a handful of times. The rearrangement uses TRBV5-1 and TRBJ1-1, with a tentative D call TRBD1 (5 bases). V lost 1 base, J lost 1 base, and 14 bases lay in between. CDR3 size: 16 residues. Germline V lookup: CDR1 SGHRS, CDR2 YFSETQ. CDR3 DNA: TGCGCCAGCAGCTTGATCGGGGGAGGGAAGAACACTGAAGCTTTCTTT. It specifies CASSLIGGGKNTEAFF.

CDR3 sequence (DNA): TGTGCCAGCAGCGGAAGTACCCGGGGGGGTGGAAACACCATATATTTT. Translation gives CASSGSTRGGGNTIYF. The V call is TRBV9, the J call TRBJ1-3; maybe TRBD1 (5 bases). The CDR3 is made up of 16 amino acids. V lost 3 bases to trimming and J lost 3 bases, with 16 bases between them. Per the germline V gene, CDR1 is SGDLS and CDR2 is YYNGEE.

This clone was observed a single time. DNA for the CDR3: TGTGCCAGCAGCCCCATGGGGGCACCCGAGCAGTTCTTC. Its translation: CASSPMGAPEQFF. The V and J genes are TRBV3-1 (or the pseudogene TRBV3-2) and TRBJ2-1; a possible D gene is TRBD1 (6 bases). The germline V gene encodes CDR1 LGHDT and CDR2 YNNKEL (reference sequence). Trimming removed 4 bases from V and 10 bases from J, with 14 bases in between. This CDR3 comprises 13 residues.

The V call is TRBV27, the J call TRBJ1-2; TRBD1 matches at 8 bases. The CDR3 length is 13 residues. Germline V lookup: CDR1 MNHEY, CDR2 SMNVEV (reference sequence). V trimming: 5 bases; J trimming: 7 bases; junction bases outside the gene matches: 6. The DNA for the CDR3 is TGTGCCAGCAGTGGACAGGGAGGCTCTGGCTACACCTTC. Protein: CASSGQGGSGYTF.

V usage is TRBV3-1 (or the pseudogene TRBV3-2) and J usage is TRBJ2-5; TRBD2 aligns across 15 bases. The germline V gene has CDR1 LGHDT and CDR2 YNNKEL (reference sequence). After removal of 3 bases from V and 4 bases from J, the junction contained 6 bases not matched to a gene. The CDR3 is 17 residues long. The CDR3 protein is CASSHWTSGRASETQYF. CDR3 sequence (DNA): TGTGCCAGCAGCCACTGGACTAGCGGGAGGGCCTCAGAGACCCAGTACTTC.

In DNA, the CDR3 is TGTGCCAGCAGCCGGGGACAGGGGAACACTGAAGCTTTCTTT. Residues: CASSRGQGNTEAFF. The J gene is TRBJ1-1, the V gene TRBV7-9; TRBD1 matches 9 bases. CDR1 and CDR2 (germline): SEHNR, FQNEAQ (reference sequence). The CDR3 loop spans 14 amino acids. V lost 5 bases and J lost 1; bases outside the gene matches: 2.

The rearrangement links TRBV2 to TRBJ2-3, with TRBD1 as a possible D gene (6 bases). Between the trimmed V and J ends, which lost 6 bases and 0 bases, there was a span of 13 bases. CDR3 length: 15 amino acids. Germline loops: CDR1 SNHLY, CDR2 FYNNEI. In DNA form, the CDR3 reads TGTGCCAGCAGGGACAGAGCCTCTAGCACAGATACGCAGTATTTT. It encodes CASRDRASSTDTQYF. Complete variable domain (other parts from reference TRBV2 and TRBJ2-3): EPEVTQTPSHQVTQMGQEVILRCVPISNHLYFYWYRQILGQKVEFLVSFYNNEISEKSEIFDDQFSVERPDGSNFTLKIRSTKLEDSAMYFCASRDRASSTDTQYFGPGTRLTVL.

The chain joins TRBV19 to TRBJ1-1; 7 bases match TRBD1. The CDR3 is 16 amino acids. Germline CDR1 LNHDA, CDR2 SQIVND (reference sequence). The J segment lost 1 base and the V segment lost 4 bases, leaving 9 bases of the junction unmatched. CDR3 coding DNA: TGTGCCAGTAGTAAATTAGGGGGCATTAGGAACACTGAAGCTTTCTTT. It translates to CASSKLGGIRNTEAFF.